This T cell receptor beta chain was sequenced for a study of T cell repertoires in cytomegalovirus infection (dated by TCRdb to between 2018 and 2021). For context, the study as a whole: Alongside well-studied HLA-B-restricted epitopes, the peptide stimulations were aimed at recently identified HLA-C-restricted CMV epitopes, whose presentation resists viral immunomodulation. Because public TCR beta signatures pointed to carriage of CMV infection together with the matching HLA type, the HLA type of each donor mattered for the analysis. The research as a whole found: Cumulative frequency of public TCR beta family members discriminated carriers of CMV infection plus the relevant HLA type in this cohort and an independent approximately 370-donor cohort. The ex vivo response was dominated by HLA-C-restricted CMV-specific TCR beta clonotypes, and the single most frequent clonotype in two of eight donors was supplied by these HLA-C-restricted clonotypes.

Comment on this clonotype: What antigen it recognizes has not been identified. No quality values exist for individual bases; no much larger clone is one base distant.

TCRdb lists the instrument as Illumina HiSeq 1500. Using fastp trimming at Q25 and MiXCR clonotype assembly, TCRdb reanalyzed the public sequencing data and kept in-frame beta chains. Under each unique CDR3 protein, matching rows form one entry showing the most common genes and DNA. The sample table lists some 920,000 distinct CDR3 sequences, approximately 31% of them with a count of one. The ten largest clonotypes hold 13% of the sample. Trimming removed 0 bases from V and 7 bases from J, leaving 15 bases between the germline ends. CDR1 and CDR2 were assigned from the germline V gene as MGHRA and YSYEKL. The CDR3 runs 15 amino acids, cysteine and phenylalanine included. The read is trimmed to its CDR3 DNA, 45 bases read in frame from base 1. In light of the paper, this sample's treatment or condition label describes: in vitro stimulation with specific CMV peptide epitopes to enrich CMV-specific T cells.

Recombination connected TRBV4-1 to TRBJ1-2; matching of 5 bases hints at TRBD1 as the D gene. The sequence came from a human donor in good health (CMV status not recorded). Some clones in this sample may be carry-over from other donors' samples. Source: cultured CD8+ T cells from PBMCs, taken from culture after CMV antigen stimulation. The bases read TGCGCCAGCAGCCAAGAGGACACGGTAGTCTCTGGCTACACCTTC. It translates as CASSQEDTVVSGYTF.